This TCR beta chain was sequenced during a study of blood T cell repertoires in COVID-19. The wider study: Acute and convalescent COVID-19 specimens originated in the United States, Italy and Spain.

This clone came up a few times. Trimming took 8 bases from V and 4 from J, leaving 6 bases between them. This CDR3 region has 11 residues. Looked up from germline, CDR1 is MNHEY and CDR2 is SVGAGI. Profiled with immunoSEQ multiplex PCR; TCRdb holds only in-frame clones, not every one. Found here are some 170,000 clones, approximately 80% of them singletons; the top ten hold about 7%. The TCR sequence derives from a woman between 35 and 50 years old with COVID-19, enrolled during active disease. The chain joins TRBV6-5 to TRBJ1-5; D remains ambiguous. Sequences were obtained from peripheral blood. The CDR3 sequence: CASGLNQPQHF. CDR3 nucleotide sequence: TGTGCCAGCGGGCTGAATCAGCCCCAGCATTTT.